This T cell receptor beta chain originates from a study of blood T cell repertoires in COVID-19. The data were produced by immunoSEQ multiplex PCR, yet TCRdb's version contains in-frame clones alone and is incomplete. The sample shows under 350,000 clones, 75% to 95% of them seen only once. V gave up 4 bases and J gave up 6 bases, with 10 bases separating them. CDR3 length: 12 residues. Germline V gene sequence: CDR1 SNHLY, CDR2 FYNNEI. Seattle participants joined during active infection and were tracked over time. The sample taken for sequencing was peripheral blood. This clonotype was sampled from a woman in her 30s with COVID-19, enrolled during active disease. J is TRBJ2-7 and V is TRBV2, with D possibly TRBD2 on 6 matching bases. CDR3 region: CASSGMGGEQYF. For the CDR3, the DNA is TGTGCCAGCAGTGGAATGGGAGGCGAGCAGTACTTC.